This T cell receptor beta chain was obtained from a study of T cell responses to AZD1222 COVID-19 vaccine. The repertoire was sequenced with immunoSEQ multiplex PCR; TCRdb's copy has only in-frame clones and lacks some. This repertoire shows around 180,000 clones, roughly nine tenths found once; its top ten account for roughly 6.9%. The CDR3 has 19 amino acids. Trimming took 5 bases from V and 2 from J, leaving 26 bases between them. Germline CDR1 and CDR2: SEHNR and FQNEAQ (reference sequence). The sequence derives from an adult in good health. Sequencing was performed on peripheral blood, taken on day 0 of AZD1222 vaccination. The chain is built from TRBV7-9 and TRBJ2-3; tentatively, D is TRBD1 (6 bases). The CDR3 spells CASSRRGRGLLLDTDTQYF. The CDR3 bases are TGTGCCAGCAGCCGCCGCGGCAGGGGTCTCCTCCTCGACACAGATACGCAGTATTTT.